Following are 3 T cell receptor beta chains from one sample sequenced in a study of Graves' ophthalmopathy and Graves' hyperthyroidism. RNA transcripts served as template for amplifying TCR beta CDR3 sequences. HTBI primers were used in a first-round RT-PCR, which preceded a second-round multiplex PCR. MiXCR was run by TCRdb on the multiplex PCR reads, yielding one entry per CDR3 protein. Of roughly 230,000 distinct CDR3 sequences detected, about 22% appear once; the ten largest clones hold around 45%. Sequenced sample: peripheral blood. These receptors came from a woman aged 45-60 years with Graves' ophthalmopathy.

This clonotype has more than one count but fewer than ten. CDR3 DNA sequence: TGTGCCAGTAGTACCCAAAGGAACTCTGGGGCCAACGTCCTGACTTTC. Translation: CASSTQRNSGANVLTF. The chain links TRBV19 to TRBJ2-6, with unresolved D. The CDR3 loop spans 16 amino acids. Germline V gene data show CDR1 as LNHDA and CDR2 as SQIVND (reference sequence). Trimming removed 4 bases at V and 0 bases at J, with 10 bases between.

This clonotype was counted ten times or more. The chain uses TRBV28 and TRBJ1-5; no clear D gene. CDR3 length: 15 amino acids. V lost 6 bases and J lost 6, with 18 bases in between. Germline-derived CDR1 and CDR2 are MDHEN and SYDVKM. The chain's CDR3 is CASSPPFGYGQPQHF. The CDR3 DNA follows: TGTGCCAGCAGCCCGCCCTTTGGTTACGGTCAGCCCCAGCATTTT. The full variable domain, with the rest looked up from reference TRBV28 and TRBJ1-5, is DVKVTQSSRYLVKRTGEKVFLECVQDMDHENMFWYRQDPGLGLRLIYFSYDVKMKEKGDIPEGYSVSREKKERFSLILESASTNQTSMYLCASSPPFGYGQPQHFGDGTRLSIL.

This clonotype was recorded at least ten times. V is TRBV6-1 and J is TRBJ2-7; D not resolved. There are 13 residues in the CDR3. The germline V gene encodes CDR1 MNHNS and CDR2 SASEGT. Trimming removed 7 bases from V and 7 bases from J, with 17 bases in between. The chain's CDR3 is CASTLSVAGEQYF. CDR3 nucleotide sequence: TGTGCCAGCACCCTGTCGGTAGCCGGGGAGCAGTACTTC.